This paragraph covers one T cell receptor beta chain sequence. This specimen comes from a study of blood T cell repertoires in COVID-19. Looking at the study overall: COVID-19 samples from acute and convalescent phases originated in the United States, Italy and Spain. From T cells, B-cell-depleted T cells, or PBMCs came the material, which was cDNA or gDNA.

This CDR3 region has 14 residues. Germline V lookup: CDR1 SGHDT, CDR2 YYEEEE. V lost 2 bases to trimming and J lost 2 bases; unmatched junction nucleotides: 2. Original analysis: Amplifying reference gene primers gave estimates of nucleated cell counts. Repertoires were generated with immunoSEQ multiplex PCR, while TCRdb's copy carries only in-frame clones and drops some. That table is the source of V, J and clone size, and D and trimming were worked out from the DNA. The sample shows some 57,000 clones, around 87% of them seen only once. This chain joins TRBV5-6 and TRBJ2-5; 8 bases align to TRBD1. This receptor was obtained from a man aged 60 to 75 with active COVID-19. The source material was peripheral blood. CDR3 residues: CASSFYRGQETQYF. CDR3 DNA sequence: TGTGCCAGCAGCTTTTACAGGGGGCAAGAGACCCAGTACTTC.